Below, one TCR beta chain is given with its context. Antigen unknown. The repertoire was sequenced with immunoSEQ multiplex PCR; TCRdb's copy has only in-frame clones and lacks some. The sample carries 150,000 or so clones, 80% to 95% recorded once. The data derive from a study of T cell responses to AZD1222 COVID-19 vaccine. The study's findings and limits: Spike-specific TCR breadth and depth rose after two AZD1222 doses. Targets within unmutated variant regions were reportedly found for nearly half of spike-specific TCRs. Females outnumbered males among donors, who were mostly white British; clonal diversity was possibly underestimated.

The CDR3 consists of 14 residues. The V gene end was trimmed by 3 bases and the J gene end by 2 bases; junction bases not matched to a gene: 5. Germline loops: CDR1 GTSNPN, CDR2 SVGIG (reference sequence). Sequenced here: peripheral blood, sampled 28 days after the second AZD1222 dose. The V and J genes are TRBV30 and TRBJ2-7; 9 bases match TRBD1. The TCR sequence derives from an adult who received the AZD1222 COVID-19 vaccine. CDR3 sequence: CAWSKQGAAYEQYF. CDR3 DNA: TGTGCCTGGAGCAAACAGGGGGCTGCCTACGAGCAGTACTTC. The complete variable domain, with remaining parts taken from reference TRBV30 and TRBJ2-7, reads SQTIHQWPATLVQPVGSPLSLECTVEGTSNPNLYWYRQAAGRGLQLLFYSVGIGQISSEVPQNLSASRPQDRQFILSSKKLLLSDSGFYLCAWSKQGAAYEQYFGPGTRLTVT.